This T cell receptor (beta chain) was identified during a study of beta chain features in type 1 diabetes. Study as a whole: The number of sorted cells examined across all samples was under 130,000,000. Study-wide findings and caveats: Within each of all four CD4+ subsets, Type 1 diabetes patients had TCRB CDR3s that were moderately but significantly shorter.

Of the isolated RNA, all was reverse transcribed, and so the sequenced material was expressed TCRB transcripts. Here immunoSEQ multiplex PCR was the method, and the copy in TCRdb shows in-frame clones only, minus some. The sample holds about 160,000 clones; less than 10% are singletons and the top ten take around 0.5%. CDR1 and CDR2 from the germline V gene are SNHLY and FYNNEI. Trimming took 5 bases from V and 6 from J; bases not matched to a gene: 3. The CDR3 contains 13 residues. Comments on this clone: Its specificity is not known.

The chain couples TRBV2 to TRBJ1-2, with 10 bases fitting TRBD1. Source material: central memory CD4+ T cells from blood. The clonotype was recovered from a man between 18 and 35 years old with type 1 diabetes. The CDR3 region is CASSSGQGNGYTF. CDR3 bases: TGTGCCAGCAGTTCGGGACAGGGGAATGGCTACACCTTC.